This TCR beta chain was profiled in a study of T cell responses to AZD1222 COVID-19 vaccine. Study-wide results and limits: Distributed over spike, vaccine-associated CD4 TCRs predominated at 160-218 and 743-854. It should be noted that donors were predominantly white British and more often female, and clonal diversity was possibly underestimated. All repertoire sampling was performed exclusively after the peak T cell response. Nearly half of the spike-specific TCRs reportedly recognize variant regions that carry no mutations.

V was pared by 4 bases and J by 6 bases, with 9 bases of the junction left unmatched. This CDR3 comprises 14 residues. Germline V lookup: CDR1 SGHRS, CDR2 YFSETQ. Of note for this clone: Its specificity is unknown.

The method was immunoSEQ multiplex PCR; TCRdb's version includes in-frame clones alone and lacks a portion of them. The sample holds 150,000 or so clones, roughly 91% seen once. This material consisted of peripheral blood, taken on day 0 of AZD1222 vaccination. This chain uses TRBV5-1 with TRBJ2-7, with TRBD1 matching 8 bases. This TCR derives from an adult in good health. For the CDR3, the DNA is TGCGCCAGCAGCGAAACCGGGACAGGTAGCGAGCAGTACTTC. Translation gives CASSETGTGSEQYF. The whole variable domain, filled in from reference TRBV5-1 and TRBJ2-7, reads KAGVTQTPRYLIKTRGQQVTLSCSPISGHRSVSWYQQTPGQGLQFLFEYFSETQRNKGNFPGRFSGRQFSNSRSEMNVSTLELGDSALYLCASSETGTGSEQYFGPGTRLTVT.